The 14 T cell receptor beta chains given below trace back to one sample, sequenced in a study of cytomegalovirus exposure and HLA in healthy donors. 13 Jbeta primers and 60 Vbeta primers were used for the PCR. Using immunoSEQ multiplex PCR, the repertoire was profiled, and TCRdb retains in-frame clones only, with some absent. The sample records about 150,000 clones, more than 70% being singletons. Sequencing was carried out using PBMCs. These receptors were collected from a middle-aged woman in good health and CMV-seropositive.

The V and J genes are TRBV11-2 and TRBJ2-1; 9 bases are a match to TRBD1. The CDR3 is 15 amino acids. Germline CDR1 reads SGHAT; CDR2 reads FQNNGV. The V segment lost 5 bases and the J segment 7 bases; nucleotides outside the gene matches: 9. This CDR3 is CASSPRTGVFNEQFF. CDR3 sequence (DNA): TGTGCCAGCAGCCCGAGGACAGGGGTTTTTAATGAGCAGTTCTTC.

Only one count was recorded for this clone. V usage is TRBV13 and J usage is TRBJ1-1, with 7 bases lining up with TRBD1. With 5 bases clipped from V and 1 base from J, the junction kept 1 base outside the gene matches. Germline V gives CDR1 PRHDT, CDR2 FYEKMQ (reference sequence). The CDR3 has 13 residues. The CDR3 region is CASSRTGNTEAFF. The DNA for the CDR3 is TGTGCCAGCAGCCGGACAGGGAACACTGAAGCTTTCTTT.

The J gene is TRBJ2-7, the V gene TRBV7-2, with 11 bases lining up with TRBD2. The length of the CDR3 is 16 residues. With 5 bases clipped from V and 3 bases from J, the junction kept 9 bases outside the gene matches. Germline values: CDR1 SGHTA, CDR2 FQGNSA. The CDR3 protein is CASSLTLAGGGYEQYF. The DNA of the CDR3 is TGTGCCAGCAGCCTCACCCTAGCGGGAGGTGGCTACGAGCAGTACTTC.

The rearrangement uses TRBV9 and TRBJ2-7; D gene uncertain. Trimming pared 0 bases from V and 3 bases from J, leaving 13 bases between. Germline V gene sequence: CDR1 SGDLS, CDR2 YYNGEE. CDR3 length: 15 residues. CDR3 sequence (DNA): TGTGCCAGCAGCGTAGCACCCGGGTCGGTCTACGAGCAGTACTTC. The encoded protein is CASSVAPGSVYEQYF.

The V gene is TRBV30, the J gene TRBJ2-5; weak D call: TRBD2 (6 bases). TRBJ2-7 matches the DNA end more closely, so the J call is doubtful. The CDR3 is 17 residues long. CDR1 and CDR2 from the germline V gene are GTSNPN and SVGIG (reference sequence). The CDR3: CAWSPTRTSRASYEQYF. CDR3 bases: TGTGCCTGGAGCCCCACCCGCACTAGCCGGGCCTCCTACGAGCAGTACTTC.

This clone turned up a few times. The V gene is TRBV4-1, the J gene TRBJ1-1; D is unclear. Trimming removed 4 bases at V and 2 bases at J, with 8 bases between. This CDR3 is built from 13 residues. Germline assignment: CDR1 MGHRA and CDR2 YSYEKL. The CDR3 coding sequence is TGCGCCAGCAGCCGGCAGATAAACACTGAAGCTTTCTTT. Translated: CASSRQINTEAFF.

V gene TRBV28 combines with J gene TRBJ1-1; no firm D call. The CDR3 has 13 residues. V lost 7 bases to trimming and J lost 0 bases, with 9 bases between them. CDR1 is MDHEN, CDR2 SYDVKM, per germline. The CDR3 region is CASNPGMNTEAFF. CDR3 nucleotide sequence: TGTGCCAGCAACCCGGGAATGAACACTGAAGCTTTCTTT.

The chain is built from TRBV2 and TRBJ1-2; 7 bases agree with TRBD1. V dropped 5 bases and J dropped 6; count of bases not matched to a gene: 12. This CDR3 contains 15 residues. Germline V lookup: CDR1 SNHLY, CDR2 FYNNEI. This chain's CDR3 is CASSSTPGQIHGYTF. The CDR3 nucleotides are TGTGCCAGCAGTTCTACTCCGGGACAGATTCATGGCTACACCTTC.

J is TRBJ1-2 and V is TRBV25-1; 8 bases map to TRBD1. V shed 6 bases and J 0 bases; nucleotides not matched to a gene: 6. Per the germline V gene, CDR1 is MGHDK and CDR2 is SYGVNS. The CDR3 length is 15 residues. The CDR3, as DNA: TGTGCCAGCAGCCCCACAGGGGGAGCTAACTATGGCTACACCTTC. It codes for CASSPTGGANYGYTF.

The V call is TRBV2, the J call TRBJ2-3, with 9 bases lining up with TRBD2. Germline V lookup: CDR1 SNHLY, CDR2 FYNNEI. V trimming: 9 bases; J trimming: 0 bases; junction bases outside the gene matches: 7. This CDR3 has 15 residues. CDR3 region: CARGGTSGSTDTQYF. The DNA for the CDR3 is TGTGCCAGGGGTGGAACTAGCGGGAGCACAGATACGCAGTATTTT.

The J gene is TRBJ2-5, the V gene TRBV28; D may be TRBD1 (5 bases). This CDR3 is built from 17 residues. The germline gives CDR1 MDHEN, CDR2 SYDVKM. V lost 7 bases, J lost 5 bases, and 26 bases lay in between. The CDR3 DNA follows: TGTGCCAGCAACAAAGCGTGGGTGGGCAAGGGGAAGGAGACCCAGTACTTC. Translating it yields CASNKAWVGKGKETQYF.

The chain has TRBV19 and TRBJ2-6, with 12 positions matching TRBD2. The CDR3 has 18 amino acids. Trimming at V came to 5 bases and at J to 2 bases, leaving 7 bases not matched to a gene. Looked up from germline, CDR1 is LNHDA and CDR2 is SQIVND (reference sequence). CDR3 amino acids: CASSVTSGRFPGANVLTF. The CDR3 DNA is TGTGCCAGTAGTGTGACTAGCGGGAGATTTCCTGGGGCCAACGTCCTGACTTTC.

The chain carries TRBV6-1 and TRBJ1-2; TRBD1 agrees at 8 bases. Germline CDR1 reads MNHNS; CDR2 reads SASEGT. Trimming removed 6 bases from V and 10 bases from J; junction bases left unmatched: 10. There are 13 residues in the CDR3. CDR3 in DNA: TGTGCCAGCAGCCGACCGGGACAGGATCACTACACCTTC. Translation gives CASSRPGQDHYTF.

This chain uses TRBV27 with TRBJ1-1, with 7 bases fitting TRBD1. With V trimmed by 3 bases and J by 8 bases, 9 bases remained unmatched. CDR1 and CDR2 from the germline V gene are MNHEY and SMNVEV (reference sequence). The CDR3 runs 14 residues. CDR3 amino acids: CASSFQPRDREAFF. CDR3 coding DNA: TGTGCCAGCAGTTTCCAACCCAGGGACAGAGAAGCTTTCTTT.